The present T cell receptor beta chain was sequenced within a study of blood T cell repertoires in COVID-19. Method: immunoSEQ multiplex PCR; TCRdb's copy keeps in-frame clones and lacks some. The repertoire holds about 200,000 clones, with roughly four fifths as singletons. In germline, CDR1 is MNHEY, CDR2 SVGEGT. There are 15 residues in the CDR3. V was trimmed by 2 bases and J by 6 bases, leaving 14 bases between them. The sequenced material came from PBMCs or T cells enriched from blood (not recorded which). This sequence was found in a man between 40 and 49 years old who had recovered from COVID-19. The rearrangement joins TRBV6-2 or TRBV6-3 to TRBJ1-5; D might be TRBD1 (5 bases). CDR3 nucleotide sequence: TGTGCCAGCAGTTACAGAAGGGGCAGAGGTCAGCCCCAGCATTTT. Translated, it gives CASSYRRGRGQPQHF.